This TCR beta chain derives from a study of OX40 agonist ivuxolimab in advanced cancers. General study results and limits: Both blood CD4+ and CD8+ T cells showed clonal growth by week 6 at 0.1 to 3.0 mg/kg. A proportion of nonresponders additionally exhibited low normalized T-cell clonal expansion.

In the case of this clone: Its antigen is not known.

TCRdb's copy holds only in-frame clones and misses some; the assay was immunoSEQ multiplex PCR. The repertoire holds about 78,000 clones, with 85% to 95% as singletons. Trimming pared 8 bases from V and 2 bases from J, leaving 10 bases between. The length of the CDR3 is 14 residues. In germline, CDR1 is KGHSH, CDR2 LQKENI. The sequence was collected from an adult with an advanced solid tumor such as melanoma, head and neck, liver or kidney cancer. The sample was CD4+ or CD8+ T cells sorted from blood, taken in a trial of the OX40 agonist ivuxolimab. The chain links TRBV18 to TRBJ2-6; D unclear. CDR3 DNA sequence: TGTGCCAGCCCCGTGGTAGCTGGGGCCAACGTCCTGACTTTC. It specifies CASPVVAGANVLTF.